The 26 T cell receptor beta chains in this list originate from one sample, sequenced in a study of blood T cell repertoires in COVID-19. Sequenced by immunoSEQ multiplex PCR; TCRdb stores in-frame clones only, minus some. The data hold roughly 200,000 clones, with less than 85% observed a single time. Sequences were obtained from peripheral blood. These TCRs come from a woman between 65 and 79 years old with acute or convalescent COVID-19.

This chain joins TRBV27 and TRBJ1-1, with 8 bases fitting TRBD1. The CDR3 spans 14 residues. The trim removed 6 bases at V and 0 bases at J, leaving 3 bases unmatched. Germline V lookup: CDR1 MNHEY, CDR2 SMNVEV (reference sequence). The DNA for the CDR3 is TGTGCCAGCAGCGGACAGGGAGTGAACACTGAAGCTTTCTTT. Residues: CASSGQGVNTEAFF.

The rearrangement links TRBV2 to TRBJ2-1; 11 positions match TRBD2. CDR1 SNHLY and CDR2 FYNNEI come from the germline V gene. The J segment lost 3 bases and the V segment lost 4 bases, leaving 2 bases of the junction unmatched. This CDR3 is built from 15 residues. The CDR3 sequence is CASSAGTSGYNEQFF. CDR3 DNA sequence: TGTGCCAGCAGTGCCGGGACTAGCGGCTACAATGAGCAGTTCTTC.

In DNA form, the CDR3 reads TGTGCCAGCAGCCAAGGAGGGACTAGCGTAAAGCAGTACTTC. Its translation is CASSQGGTSVKQYF. The chain carries TRBV14 and TRBJ2-7; TRBD2 aligns across 10 bases. The CDR3 has 14 residues. After removal of 1 base from V and 8 bases from J, the junction contained 5 bases not matched to a gene. The germline V gene encodes CDR1 SGHDN and CDR2 FVKESK.

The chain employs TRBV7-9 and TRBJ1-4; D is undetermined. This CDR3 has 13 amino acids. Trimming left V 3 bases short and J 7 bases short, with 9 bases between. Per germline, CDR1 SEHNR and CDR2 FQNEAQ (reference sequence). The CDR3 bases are TGTGCCAGCAGCTTTGCGGGTAGTGAAAAACTGTTTTTT. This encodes CASSFAGSEKLFF. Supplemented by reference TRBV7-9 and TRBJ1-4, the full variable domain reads DTGVSQNPRHKITKRGQNVTFRCDPISEHNRLYWYRQTLGQGPEFLTYFQNEAQLEKSRLLSDRFSAERPKGSFSTLEIQRTEQGDSAMYLCASSFAGSEKLFFGSGTQLSVL.

The CDR3 region is CASSQEALRTYEQYF. CDR3 DNA sequence: TGCGCCAGCAGCCAAGAGGCCCTCAGGACCTACGAGCAGTACTTC. V usage is TRBV4-1 and J usage is TRBJ2-7; D is uncertain. Looked up from germline, CDR1 is MGHRA and CDR2 is YSYEKL. V gave up 0 bases and J gave up 2 bases, with 11 bases separating them. This CDR3 comprises 15 residues.

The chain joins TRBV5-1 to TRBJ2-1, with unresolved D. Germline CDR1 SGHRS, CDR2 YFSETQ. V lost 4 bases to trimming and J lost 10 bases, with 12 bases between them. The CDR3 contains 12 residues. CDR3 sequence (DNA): TGCGCCAGCAGCCCACAACAATACGAGCAGTTCTTC. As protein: CASSPQQYEQFF. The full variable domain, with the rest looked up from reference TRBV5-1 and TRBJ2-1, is KAGVTQTPRYLIKTRGQQVTLSCSPISGHRSVSWYQQTPGQGLQFLFEYFSETQRNKGNFPGRFSGRQFSNSRSEMNVSTLELGDSALYLCASSPQQYEQFFGPGTRLTVL.

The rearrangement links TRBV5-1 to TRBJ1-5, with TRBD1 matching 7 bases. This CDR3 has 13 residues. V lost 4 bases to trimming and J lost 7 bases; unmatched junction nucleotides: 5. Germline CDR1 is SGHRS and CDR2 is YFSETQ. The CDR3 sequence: CASSETGTQPQHF. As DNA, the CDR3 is TGCGCCAGCAGCGAGACAGGGACCCAGCCCCAGCATTTT.

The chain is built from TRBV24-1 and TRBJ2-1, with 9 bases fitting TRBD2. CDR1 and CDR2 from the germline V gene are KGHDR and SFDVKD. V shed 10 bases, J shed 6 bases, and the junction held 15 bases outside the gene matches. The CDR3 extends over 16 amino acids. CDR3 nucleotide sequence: TGTGCCACAGCCGGGACTAGCATTTCCCTTCGCAATGAGCAGTTCTTC. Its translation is CATAGTSISLRNEQFF.

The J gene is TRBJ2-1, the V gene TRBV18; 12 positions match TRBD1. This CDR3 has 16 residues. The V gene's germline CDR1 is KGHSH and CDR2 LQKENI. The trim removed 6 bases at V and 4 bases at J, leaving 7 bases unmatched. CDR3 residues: CASSQGQGARYNEQFF. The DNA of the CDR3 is TGTGCCAGCTCCCAGGGACAGGGGGCGCGGTACAATGAGCAGTTCTTC. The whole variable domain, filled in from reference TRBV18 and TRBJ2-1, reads NAGVMQNPRHLVRRRGQEARLRCSPMKGHSHVYWYRQLPEEGLKFMVYLQKENIIDESGMPKERFSAEFPKEGPSILRIQQVVRGDSAAYFCASSQGQGARYNEQFFGPGTRLTVL.

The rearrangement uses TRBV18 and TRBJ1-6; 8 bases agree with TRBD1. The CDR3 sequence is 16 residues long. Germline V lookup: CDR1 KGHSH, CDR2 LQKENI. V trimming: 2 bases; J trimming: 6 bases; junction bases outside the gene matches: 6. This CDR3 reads CASSPGTGATNSPLHF. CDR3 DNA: TGTGCCAGCTCACCAGGGACAGGTGCTACTAATTCACCCCTCCACTTT.

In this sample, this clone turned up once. As DNA, the CDR3 is TGTGCCAGCAGCCCACCTCGCGGTGCTGGGGCCAACGTCCTGACTTTC. This encodes CASSPPRGAGANVLTF. V is TRBV11-1 and J is TRBJ2-6; the D is unclear. There are 16 residues in the CDR3. Germline CDR1 is SGHAT and CDR2 is FQDESV (reference sequence). Trimming removed 5 bases from V and 2 bases from J, with 13 bases in between.

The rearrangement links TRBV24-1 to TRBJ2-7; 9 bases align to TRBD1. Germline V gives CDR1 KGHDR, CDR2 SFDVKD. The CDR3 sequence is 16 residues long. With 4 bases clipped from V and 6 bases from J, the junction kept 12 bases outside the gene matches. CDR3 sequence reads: CATSDQRQGGKGEQYF. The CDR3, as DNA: TGTGCCACCAGTGACCAGAGACAGGGGGGAAAGGGCGAGCAGTACTTC.

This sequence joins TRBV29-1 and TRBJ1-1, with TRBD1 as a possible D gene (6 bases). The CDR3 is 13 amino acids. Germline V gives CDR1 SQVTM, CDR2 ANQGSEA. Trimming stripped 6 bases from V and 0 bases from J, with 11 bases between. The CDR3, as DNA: TGCAGCGTCCACAGGGTTCTGAACACTGAAGCTTTCTTT. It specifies CSVHRVLNTEAFF.

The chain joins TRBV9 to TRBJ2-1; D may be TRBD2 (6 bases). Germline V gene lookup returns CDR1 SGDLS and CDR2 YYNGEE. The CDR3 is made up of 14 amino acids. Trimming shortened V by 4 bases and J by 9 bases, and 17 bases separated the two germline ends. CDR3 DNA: TGTGCCAGCAGCACCCCGGGACTGTCGGGTGAGCAGTTCTTC. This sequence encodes CASSTPGLSGEQFF.

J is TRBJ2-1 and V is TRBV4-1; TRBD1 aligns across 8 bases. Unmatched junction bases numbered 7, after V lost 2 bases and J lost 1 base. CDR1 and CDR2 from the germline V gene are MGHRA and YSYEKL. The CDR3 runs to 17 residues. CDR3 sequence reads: CASSQRAGQGSYNEQFF. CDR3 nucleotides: TGCGCCAGCAGCCAAAGGGCTGGACAGGGTTCCTACAATGAGCAGTTCTTC.

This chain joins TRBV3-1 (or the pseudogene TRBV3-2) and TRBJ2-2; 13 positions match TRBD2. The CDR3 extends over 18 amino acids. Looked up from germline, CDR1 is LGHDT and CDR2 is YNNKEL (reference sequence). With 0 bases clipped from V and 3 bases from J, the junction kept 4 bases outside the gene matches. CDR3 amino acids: CASSQDMGLAGYTGELFF. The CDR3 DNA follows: TGTGCCAGCAGCCAAGATATGGGACTAGCGGGGTACACCGGGGAGCTGTTTTTT.

CDR3 coding DNA: TGTGCCAGCAGTGATACTAGGGGACTGGAGAATGAGCAGTTCTTC. It encodes CASSDTRGLENEQFF. The J gene is TRBJ2-1, the V gene TRBV25-1; perhaps TRBD2 as D (6 bases). CDR1 is MGHDK and CDR2 is SYGVNS in the germline V gene. The CDR3 runs 15 residues. Trimming removed 3 bases at V and 7 bases at J, with 16 bases between.

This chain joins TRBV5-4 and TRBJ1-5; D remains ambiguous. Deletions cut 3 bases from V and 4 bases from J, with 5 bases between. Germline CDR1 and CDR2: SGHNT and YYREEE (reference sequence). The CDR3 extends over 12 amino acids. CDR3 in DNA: TGTGCCAGCAGCTCCCCGAATCAGCCCCAGCATTTT. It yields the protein CASSSPNQPQHF.

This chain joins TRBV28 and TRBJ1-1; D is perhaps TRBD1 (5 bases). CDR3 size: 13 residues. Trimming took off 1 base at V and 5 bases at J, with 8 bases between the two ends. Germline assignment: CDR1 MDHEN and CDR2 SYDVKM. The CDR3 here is CASSLFGGTEAFF. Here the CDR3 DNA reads TGTGCCAGCAGTTTATTCGGGGGGACTGAAGCTTTCTTT. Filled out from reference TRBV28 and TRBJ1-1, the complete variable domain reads DVKVTQSSRYLVKRTGEKVFLECVQDMDHENMFWYRQDPGLGLRLIYFSYDVKMKEKGDIPEGYSVSREKKERFSLILESASTNQTSMYLCASSLFGGTEAFFGQGTRLTVV.

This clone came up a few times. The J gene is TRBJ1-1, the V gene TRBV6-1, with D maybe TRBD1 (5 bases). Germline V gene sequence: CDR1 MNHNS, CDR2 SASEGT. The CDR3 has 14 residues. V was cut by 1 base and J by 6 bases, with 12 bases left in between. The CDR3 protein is CASSEESGWAEAFF. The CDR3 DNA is TGTGCCAGCAGTGAAGAGTCAGGGTGGGCTGAAGCTTTCTTT.

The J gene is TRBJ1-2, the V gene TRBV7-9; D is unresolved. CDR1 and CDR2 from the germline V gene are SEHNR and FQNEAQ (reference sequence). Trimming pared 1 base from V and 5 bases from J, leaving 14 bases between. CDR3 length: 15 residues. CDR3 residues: CASSLGRGVLYGYTF. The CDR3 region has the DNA TGTGCCAGCAGCTTAGGCCGCGGGGTCTTATATGGCTACACCTTC.

CDR3 loop: CASSITGARTDTQYF. CDR3 in DNA: TGCGCCAGCAGCATTACAGGGGCCCGCACAGATACGCAGTATTTT. The V and J genes are TRBV10-2 and TRBJ2-3, with 7 positions matching TRBD1. The V gene end was trimmed by 6 bases and the J gene end by 1 base; junction bases not matched to a gene: 7. CDR3 length: 15 residues. Germline lookup yields CDR1 WSHSY and CDR2 SAAADI.

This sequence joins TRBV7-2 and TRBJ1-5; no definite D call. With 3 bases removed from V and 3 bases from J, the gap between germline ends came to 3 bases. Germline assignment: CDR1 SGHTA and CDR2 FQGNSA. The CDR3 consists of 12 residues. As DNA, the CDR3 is TGTGCCAGCAGCTTTAACAATCAGCCCCAGCATTTT. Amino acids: CASSFNNQPQHF. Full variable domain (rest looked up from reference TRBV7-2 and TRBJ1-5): GAGVSQSPSNKVTEKGKDVELRCDPISGHTALYWYRQSLGQGLEFLIYFQGNSAPDKSGLPSDRFSAERTGGSVSTLTIQRTQQEDSAVYLCASSFNNQPQHFGDGTRLSIL.

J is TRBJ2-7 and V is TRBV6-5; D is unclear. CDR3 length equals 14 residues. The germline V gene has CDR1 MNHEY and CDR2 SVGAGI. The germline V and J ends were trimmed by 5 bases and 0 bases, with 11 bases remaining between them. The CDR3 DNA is TGTGCCAGCAGTCCTTACTTGGTCTCCTACGAGCAGTACTTC. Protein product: CASSPYLVSYEQYF.

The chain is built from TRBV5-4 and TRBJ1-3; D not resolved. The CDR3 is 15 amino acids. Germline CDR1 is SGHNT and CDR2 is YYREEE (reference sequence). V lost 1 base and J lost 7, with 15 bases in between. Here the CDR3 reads CASSLRGSGLNTIYF. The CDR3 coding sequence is TGTGCCAGCAGCTTGCGAGGGTCTGGTTTGAACACCATATATTTT.

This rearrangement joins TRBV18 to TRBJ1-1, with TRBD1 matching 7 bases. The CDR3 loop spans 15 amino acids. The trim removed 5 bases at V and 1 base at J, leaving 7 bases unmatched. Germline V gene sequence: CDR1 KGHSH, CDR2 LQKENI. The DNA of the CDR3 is TGTGCCAGCTCATACGACAGGGAGACGAACACTGAAGCTTTCTTT. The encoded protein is CASSYDRETNTEAFF. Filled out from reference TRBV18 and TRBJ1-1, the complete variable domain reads NAGVMQNPRHLVRRRGQEARLRCSPMKGHSHVYWYRQLPEEGLKFMVYLQKENIIDESGMPKERFSAEFPKEGPSILRIQQVVRGDSAAYFCASSYDRETNTEAFFGQGTRLTVV.